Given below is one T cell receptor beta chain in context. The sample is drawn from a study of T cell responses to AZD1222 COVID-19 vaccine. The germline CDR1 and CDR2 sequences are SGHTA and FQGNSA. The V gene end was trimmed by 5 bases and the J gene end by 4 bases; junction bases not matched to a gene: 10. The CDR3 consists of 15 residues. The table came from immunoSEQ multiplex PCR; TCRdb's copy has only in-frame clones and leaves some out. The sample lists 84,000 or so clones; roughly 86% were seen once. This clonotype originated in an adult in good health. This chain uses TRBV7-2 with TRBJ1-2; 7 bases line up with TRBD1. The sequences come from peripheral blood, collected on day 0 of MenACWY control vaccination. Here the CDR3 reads CASSPQQGMSYGYTF. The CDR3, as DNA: TGTGCCAGCAGCCCACAACAGGGGATGAGCTATGGCTACACCTTC. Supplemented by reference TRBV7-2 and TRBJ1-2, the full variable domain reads GAGVSQSPSNKVTEKGKDVELRCDPISGHTALYWYRQSLGQGLEFLIYFQGNSAPDKSGLPSDRFSAERTGGSVSTLTIQRTQQEDSAVYLCASSPQQGMSYGYTFGSGTRLTVV.